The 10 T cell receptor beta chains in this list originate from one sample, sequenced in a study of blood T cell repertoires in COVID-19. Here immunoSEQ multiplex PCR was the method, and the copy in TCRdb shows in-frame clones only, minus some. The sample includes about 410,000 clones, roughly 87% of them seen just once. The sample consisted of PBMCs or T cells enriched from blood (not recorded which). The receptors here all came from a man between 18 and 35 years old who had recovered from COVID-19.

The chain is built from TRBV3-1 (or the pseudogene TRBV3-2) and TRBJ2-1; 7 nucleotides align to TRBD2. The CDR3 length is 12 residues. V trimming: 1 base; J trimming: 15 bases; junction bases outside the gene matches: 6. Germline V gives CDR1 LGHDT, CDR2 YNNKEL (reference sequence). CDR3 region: CASSQAERGRFF. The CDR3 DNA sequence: TGTGCCAGCAGCCAAGCAGAGCGGGGACGGTTCTTC.

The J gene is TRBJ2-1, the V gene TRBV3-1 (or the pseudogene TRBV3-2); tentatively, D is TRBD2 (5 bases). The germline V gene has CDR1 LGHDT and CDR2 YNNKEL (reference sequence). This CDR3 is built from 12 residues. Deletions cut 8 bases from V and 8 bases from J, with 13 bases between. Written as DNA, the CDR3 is TGTGCCAGCGGGCTAGCCTCCCATGAGCAGTTCTTC. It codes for CASGLASHEQFF.

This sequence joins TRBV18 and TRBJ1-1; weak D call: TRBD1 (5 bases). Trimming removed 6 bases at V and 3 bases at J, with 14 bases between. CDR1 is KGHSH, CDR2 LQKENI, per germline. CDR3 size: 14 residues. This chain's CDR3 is CASSIRGSDTEAFF. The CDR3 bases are TGTGCCAGCTCGATTCGGGGGTCTGACACTGAAGCTTTCTTT.

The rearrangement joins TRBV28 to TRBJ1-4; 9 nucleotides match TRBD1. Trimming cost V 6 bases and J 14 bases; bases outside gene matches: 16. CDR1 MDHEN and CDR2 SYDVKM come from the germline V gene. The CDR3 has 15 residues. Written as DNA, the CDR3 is TGTGCCAGCAGCCGTACCCGGACAGGGGCTTCCTGGCTGTTTTTT. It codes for CASSRTRTGASWLFF.

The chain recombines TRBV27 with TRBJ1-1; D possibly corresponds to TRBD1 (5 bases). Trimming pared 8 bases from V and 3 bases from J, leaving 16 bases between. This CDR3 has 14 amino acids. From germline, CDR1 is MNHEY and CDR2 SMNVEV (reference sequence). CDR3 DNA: TGTGCCAGCGGCGGGGGGGTTTCGGACACTGAAGCTTTCTTT. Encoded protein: CASGGGVSDTEAFF.

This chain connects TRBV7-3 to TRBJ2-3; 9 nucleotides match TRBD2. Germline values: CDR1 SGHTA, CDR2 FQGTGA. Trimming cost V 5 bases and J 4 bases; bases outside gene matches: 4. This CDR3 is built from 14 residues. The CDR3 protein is CASSLGTSSDTQYF. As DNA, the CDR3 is TGTGCCAGCAGCCTCGGGACTAGCTCAGATACGCAGTATTTT.

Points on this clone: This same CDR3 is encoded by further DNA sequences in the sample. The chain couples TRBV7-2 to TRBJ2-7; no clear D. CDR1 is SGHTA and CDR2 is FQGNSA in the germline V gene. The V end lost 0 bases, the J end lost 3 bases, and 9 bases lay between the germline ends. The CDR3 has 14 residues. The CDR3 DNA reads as TGTGCCAGCAGCTTAGCGCGGCTAGTCTACGAGCAGTACTTC. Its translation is CASSLARLVYEQYF.

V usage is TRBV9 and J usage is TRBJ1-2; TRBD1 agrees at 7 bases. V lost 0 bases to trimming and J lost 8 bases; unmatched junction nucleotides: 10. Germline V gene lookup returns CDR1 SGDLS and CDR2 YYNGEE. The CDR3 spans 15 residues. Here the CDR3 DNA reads TGTGCCAGCAGCGTAGACGGGGACCGGGACAGAGGCTACACCTTC. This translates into CASSVDGDRDRGYTF.

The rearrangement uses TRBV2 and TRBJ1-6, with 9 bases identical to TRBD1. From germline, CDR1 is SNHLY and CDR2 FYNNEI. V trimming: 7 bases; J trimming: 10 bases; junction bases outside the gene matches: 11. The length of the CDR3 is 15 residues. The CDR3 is CASTQEGQGSSPLHF. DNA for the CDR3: TGTGCCAGCACGCAAGAGGGACAGGGATCGTCACCCCTCCACTTT.

DNA for the CDR3: TGCAGCGTTTGGGACAGGGACACTGAAGCTTTCTTT. It specifies CSVWDRDTEAFF. The chain couples TRBV29-1 to TRBJ1-1; 9 bases align to TRBD1. The CDR3 is 12 residues long. CDR1 SQVTM and CDR2 ANQGSEA come from the germline V gene. After removal of 5 bases from V and 3 bases from J, the junction contained 1 base not matched to a gene.